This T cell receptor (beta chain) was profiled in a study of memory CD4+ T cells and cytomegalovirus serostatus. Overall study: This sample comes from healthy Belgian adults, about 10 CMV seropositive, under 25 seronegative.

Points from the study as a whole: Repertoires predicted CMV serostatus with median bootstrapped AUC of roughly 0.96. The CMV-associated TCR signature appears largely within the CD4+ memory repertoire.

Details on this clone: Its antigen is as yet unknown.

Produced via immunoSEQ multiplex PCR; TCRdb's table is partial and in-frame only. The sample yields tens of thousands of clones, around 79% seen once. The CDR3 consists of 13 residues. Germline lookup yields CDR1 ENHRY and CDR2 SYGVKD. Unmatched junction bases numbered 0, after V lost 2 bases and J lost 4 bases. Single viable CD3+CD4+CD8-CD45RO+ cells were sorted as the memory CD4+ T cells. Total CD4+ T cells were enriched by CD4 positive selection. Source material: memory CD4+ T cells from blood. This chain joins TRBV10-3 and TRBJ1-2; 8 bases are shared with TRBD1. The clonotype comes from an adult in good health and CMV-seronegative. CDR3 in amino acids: CAISEGTGYGYTF. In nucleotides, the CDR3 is TGTGCCATCAGTGAGGGGACAGGCTATGGCTACACCTTC.